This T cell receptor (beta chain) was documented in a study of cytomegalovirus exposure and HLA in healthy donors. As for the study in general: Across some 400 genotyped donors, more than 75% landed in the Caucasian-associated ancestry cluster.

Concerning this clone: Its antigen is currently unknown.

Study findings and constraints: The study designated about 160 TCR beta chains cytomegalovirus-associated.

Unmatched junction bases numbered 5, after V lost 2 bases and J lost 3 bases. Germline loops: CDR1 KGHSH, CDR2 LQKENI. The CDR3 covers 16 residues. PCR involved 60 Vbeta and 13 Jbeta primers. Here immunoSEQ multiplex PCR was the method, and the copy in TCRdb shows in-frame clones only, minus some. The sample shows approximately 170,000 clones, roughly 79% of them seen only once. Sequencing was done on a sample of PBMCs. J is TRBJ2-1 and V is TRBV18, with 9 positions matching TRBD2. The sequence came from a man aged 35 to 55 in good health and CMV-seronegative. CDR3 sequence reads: CASSPLAGESYNEQFF. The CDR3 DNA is TGTGCCAGCTCACCATTAGCGGGAGAAAGCTACAATGAGCAGTTCTTC.